This entry describes one T cell receptor (beta chain). This clone came up a few times. Its binding antigen is unknown. No base quality information exists; no much larger clone differs at one position. The cohort was made up of about 610 healthy bone marrow donors. At the time of sampling, all cohort members were nominally healthy, though unrecorded immune exposures were likely present. The donor tested CMV seropositive, placing the donor among the 310 or so seropositive members of the cohort. Every donor gave a peripheral blood sample, and the peripheral blood mononuclear cells from that sample were used for TCR beta sequencing. The Qiagen DNeasy Blood Extraction Kit was used to extract genomic DNA from the blood cell samples. The source of the sample is a study of cytomegalovirus exposure and HLA in healthy donors (dated by TCRdb to the late 2010s). Looking at the study overall: According to an earlier analysis of 587 of the donors, 200 million or so T cells yielded 117 million unique TCR beta sequences and roughly 280 Gb of sequence data. Approximately 300 gigabases of sequencing data and approximately 85 million unique TCR sequences were included in an early release covering around 650 HLA-typed donors. Of the roughly 400 genotyped donors, less than 90% were placed in the genetic ancestry cluster associated with self-reported Caucasian donors. The study aimed to test whether signatures of past pathogen exposure could be identified by cataloging public T cell receptors. The study used immunosequencing to profile the T cell repertoires of hundreds of subjects and linked those repertoires to cytomegalovirus serostatus. A separate validation cohort of roughly 130 different subjects was used in addition to the roughly 700-subject first cohort. The study combined high-throughput TCR immunosequencing, statistical association of individual TCRs with disease status, and machine learning to predict cytomegalovirus infection status. In a later analysis, previously published TCR beta repertoires from hundreds of donors were re-analyzed and high-resolution HLA genotyping was added so that TCR occurrence patterns could be studied. The later analysis used no new phenotypic data to find candidate immune exposures, relying instead on TCR beta sequences and their occurrence across donors. To decide whether each TCR beta V gene segment behaved as functional or pseudogenic, an earlier analysis of some 600 of the donors relied on high-throughput TCR beta sequencing. Donor age, sex, ethnicity and CMV serostatus were collected together with the repertoire data. A later genetic analysis took genome-wide SNP genotypes for about 55% of the 666 donors and used that subset as a discovery cohort. Every repertoire in the discovery cohort had been generated on one and the same sequencing platform. HLA typing covered class I and class II loci at four-digit resolution. Typing coverage varied by locus: 629-630 donors for A, B, C, DRB1 and DQB1; roughly 560 for DQA1; more than 600 for DPA1; approximately 450 for DPB1. Because of strong linkage in the cohort, a handful of DR-DQ haplotypes were treated as single units for association and clustering. Among roughly 400 genotyped donors of the cohort, an average of around 240,000 unique TCR beta nucleotide sequences were sequenced per donor, around 20% of them non-productive. What the authors observed across the whole study: The classifier was reported to diagnose cytomegalovirus status with high specificity and sensitivity in both the original and validation cohorts. The presence/absence analyses assumed that sequencing depth was roughly uniform across donors, and that assumption may not be true. Broadly in line with IMGT annotations, most TCR beta V segments showed up in productive rearrangements about 90% or about 30% of the time in an earlier analysis of several hundred of the donors. In this cohort, only TCR beta chains were sequenced, and detectable features were limited by the absence of alpha or paired-chain data. A few of the identified cytomegalovirus-associated TCR beta chains were confirmed in vitro to be specific for cytomegalovirus antigens. In a later analysis, the rate of TCR association differed among HLA loci, with DRB1 alleles having the most associated TCRs and HLA-C alleles having the fewest. Because counts were too low, seventeen rarely observed V segments, including chromosome 9 orphons, were left out of the earlier analysis of a few hundred of the donors. According to a later analysis, most CMV-associated TCR beta chains appeared to be HLA-restricted, and the HLA associations seemed to be driven largely by CMV exposure. Most TCR sequences were seen in very few donors, while some public TCRs were found in many individuals. At a false discovery rate of 0.05, a later analysis linked 15,000 to 20,000 TCR beta sequences to specific HLA alleles. It was suggested by the authors that the approach could potentially be generalized to other disease states and immunological phenotypes. In a later genetic analysis, a missense DCLRE1C variant was associated with V-gene and J-gene trimming of TCR beta chains, and the association was replicated in an independent cohort. HLA typing was unavailable for some donors at each locus, so association tests used only the typed subset. The 87-base-pair reads could not distinguish some IMGT-functional V segments, including TRBV6-2 and TRBV6-3, so those segments were excluded. Compared with equally common non-associated chains, HLA-associated TCR beta chains in a later analysis were more clonally expanded and had lower generation probabilities. A cluster of highly shared sequence variants was judged likely to represent a technical artifact of the sequencing pipeline. A further reported finding was that TCR beta sequences accurately predicted the HLA-A and HLA-B alleles for most subjects in the first cohort. A later analysis reported that several top co-occurrence clusters appeared linked to parvovirus B19, influenza, CMV and Epstein-Barr virus. The study gave a list of some 150 TCR beta chains associated with cytomegalovirus. For the cohort, immune exposure information was limited to CMV serostatus. Linkage disequilibrium might explain the correlated functional status among segregating V segments, but an unknown experimental factor could not be ruled out. When HLA alleles, especially DR and DQ, strongly co-occurred, attributing TCR associations to individual alleles was difficult. Compared with the roughly 700-donor mean, donors in an Asian-associated ancestry cluster had fewer N-insertions in productive TCRs, according to a later genetic analysis.

Per the germline V gene, SGHRS is the CDR1 and YFSETQ is the CDR2. The CDR3 runs 15 residues from the cysteine to the phenylalanine. The read is trimmed to its CDR3 DNA, 45 bases read in frame from base 1. V and J lose 0 bases and 6 bases, and a span of 15 bases separates them. The library relied on the immunoSEQ multiplex PCR assay. The multiplex PCR relied on a mix of 60 forward primers for TCR Vbeta segments and 13 reverse primers for TCR Jbeta segments. The CDR3 region of rearranged TCR beta genes was amplified from genomic DNA with a multiplex PCR assay. Amplified TCR beta libraries were sequenced as 87-base-pair reads on the Illumina HiSeq System. On the authors' methods: A later analysis counted about 80 million unique TCR beta chains across the 600 to 850 repertoires, and some 12 million of these chains were shared by at least two donors. A nearest-neighbor algorithm error-corrected the raw reads and collapsed the reads into unique sequences, merging closely related sequences to remove PCR and sequencing errors. CDR3 sequences were aligned to IMGT reference sequences to assign V, D and J gene segments. Each retained sequence needed at least a six-nucleotide match to both a V gene segment and a J gene segment. Rearrangements were classified as productive when the CDR3 lacked stop codons and remained in frame with V and J, and all other rearrangements were classified as non-productive. Following IMGT convention, CDR3 was defined as the stretch from the second conserved V-encoded cysteine to the conserved J-encoded phenylalanine. The earlier analysis of roughly 590 of the donors excluded any sequence lacking an unambiguous match to a single V gene segment. An earlier analysis of almost 600 of the donors classified V segments as functional when productive rearrangements were above 56.7% and as segregating when the standard deviation between donors was above 5%. A statistical classification framework was built for diagnosing cytomegalovirus status from the catalog of TCR beta chain sequences. In a later analysis, V and J genes were assigned by comparing TCR nucleotide sequences against IMGT/GENE-DB human TR gene sequences. In a later analysis, CDR3 sequences and most-parsimonious VDJ recombination scenarios were assigned using the TCRdist pipeline. A later analysis defined each TCR beta chain by its CDR3 amino acid sequence plus V-gene family, and excluded reads lacking a unique V-gene family. A later analysis removed 500 to 650 highly shared, low-generation-probability nucleotide sequences to deal with suspected cross-contamination and a sequencing artifact. For each public chain, a later analysis derived a clonal expansion index from normalized ranks of inferred template counts within each repertoire. A later analysis computed generation probabilities with a VDJ recombination model fitted to out-of-frame rearrangements, and checked the results against IGoR. In a later analysis, TCR-TCR, TCR-HLA and TCR-CMV co-occurrence was scored with hypergeometric tests, and a repertoire-size bias correction was applied to TCR pairs. To estimate false discovery rates, a later analysis permuted the HLA or CMV assignments 20 times. In a later analysis, co-occurring TCRs were grouped with DBSCAN, and TCRdist sequence similarity was added when clustering was performed within HLA-allele-positive subsets. Repertoires with fewer than 30,000 or more than 120,000 public chains, plus five repertoires with anomalous nucleotide sharing, were excluded from co-occurrence clustering. The table was pulled from immuneACCESS by TCRdb, which kept in-frame rearrangements only. Such tables lose some clones; where checked, under half of the loss comes from unresolved V genes, and the rest has no known cause. V, J and clone size were drawn from that table, and D and trimming were deduced from the DNA. The sample data list approximately 110,000 clones, and about 74% of these were observed just once. Of the sample, around 5% falls within the top ten clones.

This TCR came from a female donor in good health and CMV-seropositive. The V and J segments used are TRBV5-1 and TRBJ1-1; the D gene is unclear. Sequencing input: PBMCs. The nucleotides read TGCGCCAGCAGCTTGGGTGTAGGAGGTAGGGCTGAAGCTTTCTTT. The resulting protein is CASSLGVGGRAEAFF.